A single sample is the source of the 8 T cell receptor beta chains below, sequenced in a study of cytomegalovirus exposure and HLA in healthy donors. The PCR contained 60 Vbeta and 13 Jbeta primers. Sequencing was performed with immunoSEQ multiplex PCR; in TCRdb, only in-frame clones are kept and a portion is missing. The table shows over 150,000 clones, with approximately 80% occurring only once. The sample was PBMCs. Source of these receptors: a young man in good health and CMV-seronegative.

This chain links TRBV5-1 with TRBJ2-2; TRBD2 aligns across 13 bases. The CDR3 has 15 amino acids. J lost 8 bases, V lost 2 bases, and 3 bases had no gene match. Germline loops: CDR1 SGHRS, CDR2 YFSETQ. CDR3 in amino acids: CASSLGLAGAGELFF. The CDR3, as DNA: TGCGCCAGCAGCTTAGGACTAGCGGGAGCTGGGGAGCTGTTTTTT.

This clone was observed once. The chain recombines TRBV10-3 with TRBJ1-1; the match to TRBD1 covers 9 bases. With 3 bases clipped from V and 0 bases from J, the junction kept 8 bases outside the gene matches. From germline, CDR1 is ENHRY and CDR2 SYGVKD. The CDR3 consists of 17 residues. This chain's CDR3 is CAISDEDRGGMNTEAFF. The DNA for the CDR3 is TGTGCCATCAGTGACGAAGACAGGGGGGGGATGAACACTGAAGCTTTCTTT.

This chain uses TRBV14 with TRBJ2-7; unclear D gene. The germline CDR1 and CDR2 sequences are SGHDN and FVKESK. V lost 4 bases and J lost 0, with 7 bases in between. This CDR3 has 13 residues. CDR3 amino acids: CASSRASSYEQYF. The CDR3 DNA sequence: TGTGCCAGCAGCCGGGCAAGCTCCTACGAGCAGTACTTC.

V gene TRBV28 combines with J gene TRBJ2-2, with unresolved D. With 4 bases removed from V and 4 bases from J, the gap between germline ends came to 10 bases. The germline gives CDR1 MDHEN, CDR2 SYDVKM. The CDR3 has 14 amino acids. The CDR3 DNA is TGTGCCAGCAGTTCCCCAGGCAGCACCGGGGAGCTGTTTTTT. It encodes CASSSPGSTGELFF.

The chain couples TRBV2 to TRBJ2-1, with TRBD1 matching 7 bases. The CDR3 sequence is 15 residues long. Losses at the gene ends were 3 bases for V and 3 bases for J; bases not matched to a gene: 5. CDR1 and CDR2 from the germline V gene are SNHLY and FYNNEI. DNA of the CDR3: TGTGCCAGCAGTGATTCCGGGACAGTCTACAATGAGCAGTTCTTC. This sequence encodes CASSDSGTVYNEQFF.

The V call is TRBV18, the J call TRBJ2-7; D gene ambiguous. The CDR3 runs 15 residues. Germline assignment: CDR1 KGHSH and CDR2 LQKENI. Between the trimmed V and J ends, which lost 2 bases and 2 bases, there was a span of 13 bases. The CDR3 protein is CASSPRGHSTYEQYF. The CDR3 bases are TGTGCCAGCTCACCAAGAGGCCATTCGACCTACGAGCAGTACTTC.

J is TRBJ2-6 and V is TRBV7-3; possible D gene TRBD1, 5 bases. CDR1 is SGHTA, CDR2 FQGTGA, per germline. The V gene lost 4 bases and the J gene lost 1 base, with 11 bases spanning the gap. The CDR3 runs 16 residues. CDR3 nucleotide sequence: TGTGCCAGCAGCTCCCGGACAAGATCTGGGGCCAACGTCCTGACTTTC. Its translation: CASSSRTRSGANVLTF.

The V and J genes are TRBV13 and TRBJ2-6; a weak D match, TRBD1 (6 bases). CDR1 is PRHDT and CDR2 is FYEKMQ in the germline V gene (reference sequence). This CDR3 region has 21 residues. The germline V and J ends were trimmed by 6 bases and 4 bases, with 31 bases remaining between them. CDR3 protein: CASRDTAGKGGPSLGANVLTF. In DNA form, the CDR3 reads TGTGCCAGCAGGGACACAGCAGGTAAAGGGGGACCCTCTCTCGGGGCCAACGTCCTGACTTTC.